This TCR beta chain stems from a study of cytomegalovirus exposure and HLA in healthy donors. This CDR3 has 14 amino acids. CDR1 SNHLY and CDR2 FYNNEI come from the germline V gene. Trimming shortened V by 3 bases and J by 2 bases, and 10 bases separated the two germline ends. Vbeta (60) and Jbeta (13) primers were used in the PCR. Produced via immunoSEQ multiplex PCR; TCRdb's table is partial and in-frame only. This table has 150,000 to 200,000 clones, approximately 78% appearing once. The clonotype was recovered from a human donor in good health. Sequencing was done on a sample of PBMCs. The V call is TRBV2, the J call TRBJ2-5; D is uncertain. CDR3: CASSESRIQETQYF. CDR3 DNA: TGTGCCAGCAGTGAGTCGCGCATTCAAGAGACCCAGTACTTC.